A single sample is the source of the 4 T cell receptor beta chains below, sequenced in a study of T cells after yellow fever vaccination. TCRdb processed the 5' RACE reads anew with MiXCR; each CDR3 protein has one entry. The table includes approximately 550,000 distinct CDR3 sequences, approximately 12% detected once. This sample comprised PBMCs, obtained on the day of the yellow fever booster vaccination. These receptors were collected from a man aged 30 to 45 who received the YFV17D yellow fever vaccine.

The CDR3 DNA reads as TGCAGCGTTGCCAGGCTCACCGGGGAGCTGTTTTTT. Translation: CSVARLTGELFF. The chain uses TRBV29-1 and TRBJ2-2, with D uncertain. Germline CDR1 and CDR2: SQVTM and ANQGSEA. The CDR3 runs 12 residues. Trimming shortened V by 4 bases and J by 4 bases, and 7 bases separated the two germline ends.

This clonotype came up a few times. The chain links TRBV23-1 to TRBJ2-7; no definite D call. TRBV23-1 is filed as an ORF, its function uncertain. The V end lost 7 bases, the J end lost 2 bases, and 15 bases lay between the germline ends. There are 14 residues in the CDR3. The CDR3 DNA sequence: TGCGCCAGCATAACCCATTGTGTCCCCTACGAGCAGTACTTC. It translates to CASITHCVPYEQYF.

V is TRBV3-1 and J is TRBJ1-2; 7 positions agree with TRBD1. CDR1 LGHDT and CDR2 YNNKEL come from the germline V gene (reference sequence). With V trimmed by 4 bases and J by 5 bases, 10 bases remained unmatched. CDR3 length: 15 amino acids. In nucleotides, the CDR3 is TGTGCCAGCAGCCCAGGACAGGTATTCGAGTATGGCTACACCTTC. Translated, it gives CASSPGQVFEYGYTF.

V gene TRBV18 combines with J gene TRBJ2-3; 13 bases fit TRBD2. Trimming took 8 bases from V and 4 from J; bases not matched to a gene: 9. This CDR3 has 16 amino acids. CDR1 and CDR2 (germline): KGHSH, LQKENI. The CDR3 DNA sequence: TGTGCCAGCCGACCAGGGGGACTAGCGGGATCAGATACGCAGTATTTT. Its translation: CASRPGGLAGSDTQYF.